Listed below are T cell receptor beta chains from one sample, sequenced in a study of vaccination and CD4 T cells after COVID-19. Their antigens are not known. TCRdb independently ran MiXCR on the PCR reads; one entry per CDR3 protein. The sample yields 9,500 to 15,000 distinct CDR3 sequences, roughly half seen once. The specimen comprised cultured CD4+ T cells from blood, sampled after SARS-CoV-2 vaccination. The receptors come from a human donor with COVID-19. The CDR3 runs from the conserved cysteine through the conserved F or W. A D gene is named only where the DNA matches it firmly. The size of a clone is reported for some rows only, either as once, few or many, or as a class for expanded clones.

J gene: TRBJ1-3
clone size: few
D gene: .
V gene: TRBV7-9
CDR3 DNA: TGTGCCAGCAGCTTAGATTTACAGGGTAACACCATATATTTT
CDR3 protein: CASSLDLQGNTIYF

J gene: TRBJ2-3
clone size: .
D gene: .
V gene: TRBV4-3
CDR3 DNA: TGCGCCAGCAGCCAAGCCGGCACAGATACGCAGTATTTT
CDR3 protein: CASSQAGTDTQYF

J gene: TRBJ1-5
clone size: few
D gene: .
V gene: TRBV6-5
CDR3 DNA: TGTGCCAGCAGTTACTCTCCGGGCCAGCCCCAGCATTTT
CDR3 protein: CASSYSPGQPQHF

J gene: TRBJ2-5
clone size: .
D gene: .
V gene: TRBV20-1
CDR3 DNA: TGCAGTGCTAAGGACAAGGCCCAGTACTTC
CDR3 protein: CSAKDKAQYF

J gene: TRBJ2-5
clone size: .
D gene: .
V gene: TRBV20-1
CDR3 DNA: TGCAGTGTCCGGGCGTCACAAGAGACCCAGTACTTC
CDR3 protein: CSVRASQETQYF

J gene: TRBJ1-6
clone size: few
D gene: .
V gene: TRBV25-1
CDR3 DNA: TGTGCCAGCAGTGAATCTGTCCGTCTTTCACCCCTCCACTTT
CDR3 protein: CASSESVRLSPLHF

J gene: TRBJ2-5
clone size: few
D gene: TRBD1
V gene: TRBV20-1
CDR3 DNA: TGCAGTGCGGGACAGAGATTACAAGAGACCCAGTACTTC
CDR3 protein: CSAGQRLQETQYF

J gene: TRBJ1-5
clone size: .
D gene: TRBD1
V gene: TRBV6-1
CDR3 DNA: TGTGCCAGCAGTACGGGGACAGGGAAACAGCCCCAGCATTTT
CDR3 protein: CASSTGTGKQPQHF

J gene: TRBJ1-1
clone size: .
D gene: .
V gene: TRBV20-1
CDR3 DNA: TGCAGTGCTAGAGAAAGTACAGGGCGAGCTTTCTTT
CDR3 protein: CSARESTGRAFF

J gene: TRBJ2-1
clone size: few
D gene: .
V gene: TRBV4-1
CDR3 DNA: TGCGCCAGCAGCCTACAGTACGCCTCCTACAATGAGCAGTTCTTC
CDR3 protein: CASSLQYASYNEQFF

J gene: TRBJ2-7
clone size: .
D gene: .
V gene: TRBV6-1
CDR3 DNA: TGTGCCAGCAGCGCAAAAAACTACGAGCAGTACTTC
CDR3 protein: CASSAKNYEQYF

J gene: TRBJ1-5
clone size: .
D gene: .
V gene: TRBV19
CDR3 DNA: TGTGCCAGTAGTATGCCACAGAATGGTCAGCCCCAGCATTTT
CDR3 protein: CASSMPQNGQPQHF

J gene: TRBJ2-2
clone size: .
D gene: .
V gene: TRBV7-9
CDR3 DNA: TGTGCCAGCAGCTCTAGGAGCGCGAACACCGGGGAGCTGTTTTTT
CDR3 protein: CASSSRSANTGELFF

J gene: TRBJ1-1
clone size: .
D gene: TRBD1
V gene: TRBV18
CDR3 DNA: TGTGCCAGCTCAACGACAGGGGACACTGAAGCTTTCTTT
CDR3 protein: CASSTTGDTEAFF

J gene: TRBJ2-5
clone size: few
D gene: .
V gene: TRBV28
CDR3 DNA: TGTGCCAGCAGTCTACAGGGCTCCCAAGAGACCCAGTACTTC
CDR3 protein: CASSLQGSQETQYF

J gene: TRBJ2-7
clone size: few
D gene: TRBD1
V gene: TRBV20-1
CDR3 DNA: TGCAGTGCTTCTTCCGGGACAGGGACAGCCGAGCAGTACTTC
CDR3 protein: CSASSGTGTAEQYF